Each of the 8 T cell receptor beta chains below was sequenced from the same sample in a study of neoadjuvant nivolumab and ipilimumab in lung cancer. Clones were read by immunoSEQ multiplex PCR, and TCRdb kept only the in-frame ones, dropping some. Here the sample spans tens of thousands of clones, 90% being singletons. This specimen was peripheral blood, taken after neoadjuvant nivolumab, alone or with ipilimumab, at or shortly before surgery. The receptor set was obtained from an adult with non-small cell lung cancer.

This chain connects TRBV18 to TRBJ2-3; D gene unclear. There are 14 residues in the CDR3. Germline values: CDR1 KGHSH, CDR2 LQKENI. Trimming pared 2 bases from V and 3 bases from J, leaving 9 bases between. The CDR3 DNA reads TGTGCCAGCTCACCAGTCAGCGCAACAGATACGCAGTATTTT. This gives the protein CASSPVSATDTQYF.

This chain links TRBV5-1 with TRBJ2-3, with 8 bases that match TRBD1. Germline V gene data show CDR1 as SGHRS and CDR2 as YFSETQ. CDR3 size: 14 residues. V shed 4 bases, J shed 6 bases, and the junction held 7 bases outside the gene matches. DNA of the CDR3: TGCGCCAGCAGCACCGGACAGGGATCGGATACGCAGTATTTT. Protein product: CASSTGQGSDTQYF.

This chain links TRBV5-4 with TRBJ2-7, with 8 bases matching TRBD1. The CDR3 is made up of 14 amino acids. The germline CDR1 and CDR2 sequences are SGHNT and YYREEE (reference sequence). V shed 4 bases, J shed 0 bases, and the junction held 3 bases outside the gene matches. This chain's CDR3 is CASSRTGSSYEQYF. CDR3 in DNA: TGTGCCAGCAGCAGGACAGGGTCCTCCTACGAGCAGTACTTC.

The gene calls are TRBV5-1 and TRBJ2-5; unclear D gene. This CDR3 is built from 13 residues. Trimming stripped 4 bases from V and 5 bases from J, with 12 bases between. Germline values: CDR1 SGHRS, CDR2 YFSETQ. The CDR3 coding sequence is TGCGCCAGCAGCCCCCGGGTCAGGGAGACCCAGTACTTC. This encodes CASSPRVRETQYF.

V gene TRBV7-9 combines with J gene TRBJ1-4, with a possible D match to TRBD1 (6 bases). Trimming cost V 3 bases and J 5 bases, with 16 bases left between them. The germline V gene has CDR1 SEHNR and CDR2 FQNEAQ (reference sequence). CDR3 size: 16 residues. In DNA form, the CDR3 reads TGTGCCAGCAGCTTTTTGCCGACAGGTAAGAATGAAAAACTGTTTTTT. Translation gives CASSFLPTGKNEKLFF.

This chain links TRBV9 with TRBJ2-2, with D perhaps TRBD2 (5 bases). Per the germline V gene, CDR1 is SGDLS and CDR2 is YYNGEE. Trimming removed 0 bases from V and 3 bases from J, with 9 bases in between. The CDR3 is made up of 15 amino acids. The CDR3 spells CASSVALADTGELFF. For the CDR3, the DNA is TGTGCCAGCAGCGTAGCTCTAGCAGACACCGGGGAGCTGTTTTTT.

The chain links TRBV5-1 to TRBJ1-5, with 10 positions matching TRBD1. There are 14 residues in the CDR3. Per germline, CDR1 SGHRS and CDR2 YFSETQ. Germline trimming cut 7 bases from V and 6 bases from J; bases unmatched to any gene: 7. The CDR3 nucleotides are TGCGCCAGCTACCCGGGACAGGGGTTTCAGCCCCAGCATTTT. This translates into CASYPGQGFQPQHF.

The chain employs TRBV9 and TRBJ1-5; tentative D call: TRBD1 (5 bases). The CDR3 spans 14 residues. Trimming removed 0 bases from V and 6 bases from J, with 10 bases in between. Germline V gives CDR1 SGDLS, CDR2 YYNGEE. The CDR3 loop is CASSVATDGQPQHF. The CDR3 coding sequence is TGTGCCAGCAGCGTAGCGACAGACGGTCAGCCCCAGCATTTT.